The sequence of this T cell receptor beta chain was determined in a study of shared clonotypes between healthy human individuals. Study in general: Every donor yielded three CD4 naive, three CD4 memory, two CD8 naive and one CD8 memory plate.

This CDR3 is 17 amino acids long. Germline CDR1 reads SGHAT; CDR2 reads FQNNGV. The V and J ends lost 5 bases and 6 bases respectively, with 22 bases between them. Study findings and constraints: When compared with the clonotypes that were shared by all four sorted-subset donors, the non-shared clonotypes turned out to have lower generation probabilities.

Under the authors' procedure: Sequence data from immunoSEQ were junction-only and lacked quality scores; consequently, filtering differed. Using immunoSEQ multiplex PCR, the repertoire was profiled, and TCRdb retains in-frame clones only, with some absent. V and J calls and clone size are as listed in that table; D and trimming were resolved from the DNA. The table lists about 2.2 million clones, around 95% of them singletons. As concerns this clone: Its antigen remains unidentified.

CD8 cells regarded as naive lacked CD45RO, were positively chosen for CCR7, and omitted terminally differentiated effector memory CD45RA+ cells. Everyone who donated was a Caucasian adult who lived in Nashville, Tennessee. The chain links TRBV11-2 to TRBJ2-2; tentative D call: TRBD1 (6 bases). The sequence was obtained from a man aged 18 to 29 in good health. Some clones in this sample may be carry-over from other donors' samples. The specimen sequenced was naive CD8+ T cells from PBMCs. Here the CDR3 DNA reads TGTGCCAGCAGCCCCCCCAGGGGATTAACCAACGCCGGGGAGCTGTTTTTT. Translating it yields CASSPPRGLTNAGELFF.